The 16 T cell receptor beta chains below all came from one sample that was sequenced in a study of cytomegalovirus exposure and HLA in healthy donors. This PCR relied on a set of 60 Vbeta primers and 13 Jbeta primers. This table comes from immunoSEQ multiplex PCR, and its TCRdb copy is limited to in-frame clones, with some not included. The sample comprises fewer than 90,000 clones, roughly 80% of which are singletons, and more than 3% rests with the top ten. The sample comprised PBMCs. The receptors were gathered from a man aged 30-40 years in good health and CMV-seronegative.

This chain joins TRBV5-1 and TRBJ1-1; tentative D call: TRBD1 (5 bases). CDR1 SGHRS and CDR2 YFSETQ come from the germline V gene. V lost 4 bases, J lost 0 bases, and 16 bases lay in between. This CDR3 comprises 16 residues. The CDR3 sequence is CASSPGGTNVNTEAFF. DNA of the CDR3: TGCGCCAGCAGCCCGGGCGGGACGAACGTGAACACTGAAGCTTTCTTT.

The chain recombines TRBV25-1 with TRBJ2-2; D not certain. Germline lookup yields CDR1 MGHDK and CDR2 SYGVNS. The CDR3 length is 15 residues. Trimming shortened V by 3 bases and J by 1 base, and 9 bases separated the two germline ends. The CDR3 is CASSDFQVNTGELFF. The CDR3 bases are TGTGCCAGCAGTGACTTTCAGGTGAACACCGGGGAGCTGTTTTTT. Full variable domain (missing parts from reference TRBV25-1 and TRBJ2-2): EADIYQTPRYLVIGTGKKITLECSQTMGHDKMYWYQQDPGMELHLIHYSYGVNSTEKGDLSSESTVSRIRTEHFPLTLESARPSHTSQYLCASSDFQVNTGELFFGEGSRLTVL.

This clone came up a few times. The chain employs TRBV27 and TRBJ2-1; 13 bases agree with TRBD2. The J segment lost 7 bases and the V segment lost 6 bases, leaving 18 bases of the junction unmatched. This CDR3 is 19 amino acids long. CDR1 and CDR2 (germline): MNHEY, SMNVEV (reference sequence). The CDR3 bases are TGTGCCAGCAGAATCCGCTGGTCTACTAGCGGGAGGGACGTGAATGAGCAGTTCTTC. It yields the protein CASRIRWSTSGRDVNEQFF.

V and J are TRBV11-3 and TRBJ1-1; D is ambiguous. The CDR3 length is 15 residues. The V gene lost 1 base and the J gene lost 7 bases, with 16 bases spanning the gap. CDR1 SGHNT and CDR2 YENEEA come from the germline V gene. The CDR3 reads CASSLGGRGGSEAFF. DNA of the CDR3: TGTGCCAGCAGCTTAGGAGGCCGGGGAGGTAGTGAAGCTTTCTTT.

V is TRBV2 and J is TRBJ2-3; TRBD2 aligns across 13 bases. The CDR3 loop spans 11 amino acids. The germline V gene encodes CDR1 SNHLY and CDR2 FYNNEI. CDR3 nucleotide sequence: TGTACTAGCGGGAGGGTAGATACGCAGTATTTT. Its translation is CTSGRVDTQYF. The variable domain in full, completed from reference TRBV2 and TRBJ2-3, reads EPEVTQTPSHQVTQMGQEVILRCVPISNHLYFYWYRQILGQKVEFLVSFYNNEISEKSEIFDDQFSVERPDGSNFTLKIRSTKLEDSAMYFCTSGRVDTQYFGPGTRLTVL.

The chain combines TRBV29-1 with TRBJ1-2; TRBD1 is a possible D gene (5 bases). The CDR3 is 11 amino acids. Trimming took off 7 bases at V and 6 bases at J, with 12 bases between the two ends. Per germline, CDR1 SQVTM and CDR2 ANQGSEA. This CDR3 reads CSAYRSDGYTF. CDR3 DNA: TGCAGCGCCTACAGGTCGGATGGCTACACCTTC.

In DNA, the CDR3 is TGTGCCAGTAGCGATACAGGTCAGAAGACCCAGTACTTC. Translated: CASSDTGQKTQYF. V usage is TRBV19 and J usage is TRBJ2-5; possible D gene TRBD1, 5 bases. Germline-derived CDR1 and CDR2 are LNHDA and SQIVND (reference sequence). V lost 6 bases and J 6 bases, leaving 14 bases between the germline ends. The CDR3 is 13 amino acids.

The rearrangement joins TRBV30 to TRBJ2-7; D is undetermined. This CDR3 contains 12 residues. The germline V gene encodes CDR1 GTSNPN and CDR2 SVGIG (reference sequence). V shed 2 bases and J shed 2 bases, with 7 bases lying between them. The CDR3 spells CAWSRQAYEQYF. CDR3 bases: TGTGCCTGGAGTCGGCAGGCCTACGAGCAGTACTTC.

The J gene is TRBJ2-5, the V gene TRBV19; 9 bases are shared with TRBD2. The CDR3 loop spans 16 amino acids. V was clipped by 3 bases and J by 5 bases; unmatched bases: 10. From germline, CDR1 is LNHDA and CDR2 SQIVND (reference sequence). CDR3 bases: TGTGCCAGTAGTATTTCCAGGACTAGCGCCGTGGAGACCCAGTACTTC. This gives the protein CASSISRTSAVETQYF.

Here the CDR3 DNA reads TGTGCCAGCAGCTTGAGTCAGTATAGCAATCAGCCCCAGCATTTT. As protein: CASSLSQYSNQPQHF. The chain employs TRBV5-6 and TRBJ1-5; D gene ambiguous. In germline, CDR1 is SGHDT, CDR2 YYEEEE. This CDR3 has 15 amino acids. Trimming shortened V by 1 base and J by 0 bases, and 8 bases separated the two germline ends.

The sample holds a few counts of this clone. The chain combines TRBV7-2 with TRBJ2-1, with 7 positions matching TRBD1. CDR1 is SGHTA and CDR2 is FQGNSA in the germline V gene. CDR3 length: 14 amino acids. V dropped 5 bases and J dropped 7; count of bases not matched to a gene: 8. CDR3 DNA sequence: TGTGCCAGCAGCCGACAGGGTCTTGTGAATGAGCAGTTCTTC. Protein sequence: CASSRQGLVNEQFF.

This chain links TRBV5-1 with TRBJ2-5; 7 bases map to TRBD2. The end of the DNA fits TRBJ2-7 better, so the J call may be wrong. The CDR3 has 14 amino acids. Germline V gene sequence: CDR1 SGHRS, CDR2 YFSETQ. This CDR3 is CASSLGEGFYEQYF. The CDR3 DNA reads TGCGCCAGCAGCTTGGGGGAGGGGTTCTACGAGCAGTACTTC.

This clone was found a few times. V gene TRBV30 combines with J gene TRBJ2-3; a weak D match, TRBD1 (5 bases). V was cut by 1 base and J by 4 bases, with 12 bases left in between. The V gene's germline CDR1 is GTSNPN and CDR2 SVGIG (reference sequence). The CDR3 runs 14 residues. CDR3 residues: CAWSGGQGPDTQYF. For the CDR3, the DNA is TGTGCCTGGAGTGGCGGCCAGGGCCCAGATACGCAGTATTTT.

This clone has just a few counts. The rearrangement uses TRBV10-3 and TRBJ2-7, with 13 bases lining up with TRBD2. Germline V lookup: CDR1 ENHRY, CDR2 SYGVKD. The length of the CDR3 is 19 residues. The trim removed 0 bases at V and 4 bases at J, leaving 12 bases unmatched. CDR3 amino acids: CAISESGTGTSGVKYEQYF. The CDR3 DNA is TGTGCCATCAGTGAGTCAGGCACCGGGACTAGCGGGGTGAAGTACGAGCAGTACTTC.

Only a few counts were recorded for this clone. The CDR3 here is CASGRTRYGDEQFF. The CDR3 nucleotides read TGTGCCAGCGGCCGGACTAGGTATGGCGATGAGCAGTTCTTC. The rearrangement uses TRBV6-5 and TRBJ2-1; 7 bases are shared with TRBD2. The CDR3 contains 14 residues. CDR1 MNHEY and CDR2 SVGAGI come from the germline V gene. Unmatched junction bases numbered 12, after V lost 8 bases and J lost 8 bases.

This clone was counted only a few times. V usage is TRBV19 and J usage is TRBJ1-2, with 7 bases matching TRBD1. J lost 0 bases, V lost 4 bases, and 8 bases had no gene match. The CDR3 runs to 16 residues. The germline V gene has CDR1 LNHDA and CDR2 SQIVND (reference sequence). The CDR3 sequence is CASSTSDRSANYGYTF. CDR3 bases: TGTGCCAGTAGTACCTCGGACAGGTCAGCTAACTATGGCTACACCTTC.